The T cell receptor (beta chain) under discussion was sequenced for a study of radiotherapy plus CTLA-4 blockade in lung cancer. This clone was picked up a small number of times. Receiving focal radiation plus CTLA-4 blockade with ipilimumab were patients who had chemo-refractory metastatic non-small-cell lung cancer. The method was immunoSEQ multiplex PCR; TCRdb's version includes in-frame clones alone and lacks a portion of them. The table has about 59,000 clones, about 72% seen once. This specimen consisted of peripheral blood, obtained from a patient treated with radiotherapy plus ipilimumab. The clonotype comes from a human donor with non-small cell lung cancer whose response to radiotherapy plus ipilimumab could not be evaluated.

The DNA of the CDR3 is TGCGCCAGCAGCCGCGGGACTCTCGAGACTGAAGCTTTCTTT. Protein product: CASSRGTLETEAFF. J is TRBJ1-1 and V is TRBV4-1, with D perhaps matching TRBD1 (5 bases). This CDR3 contains 14 residues. Germline V gene data show CDR1 as MGHRA and CDR2 as YSYEKL. The germline V and J ends were trimmed by 4 bases and 5 bases, with 14 bases remaining between them.